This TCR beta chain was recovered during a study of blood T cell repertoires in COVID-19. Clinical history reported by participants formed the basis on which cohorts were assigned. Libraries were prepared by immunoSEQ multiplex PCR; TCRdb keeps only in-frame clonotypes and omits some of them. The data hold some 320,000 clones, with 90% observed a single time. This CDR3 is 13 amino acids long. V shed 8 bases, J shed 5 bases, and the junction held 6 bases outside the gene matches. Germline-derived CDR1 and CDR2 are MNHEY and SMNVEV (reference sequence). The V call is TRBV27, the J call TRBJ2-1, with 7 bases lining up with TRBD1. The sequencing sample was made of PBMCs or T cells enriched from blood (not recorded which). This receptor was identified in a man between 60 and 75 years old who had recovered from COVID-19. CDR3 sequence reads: CASRQGWNNEQFF. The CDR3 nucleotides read TGTGCCAGCCGACAGGGCTGGAACAATGAGCAGTTCTTC.